The 6 T cell receptor beta chains reported below all come from one sample, sequenced in a study of shared clonotypes between healthy human individuals. Here immunoSEQ multiplex PCR was the method, and the copy in TCRdb shows in-frame clones only, minus some. The sample records around 750,000 clones, less than 85% being singletons. Sequencing used memory CD4+ T cells sorted from blood. Subset: CD45RA-negative fraction. The receptors derive from a woman younger than 45 in good health.

CDR3 nucleotide sequence: TGTGCCAGCAGCGCCGGACTAGTGGGGGAGCAGTACTTC. Protein sequence: CASSAGLVGEQYF. The genes are TRBV11-2 and TRBJ2-7; TRBD2 aligns across 7 bases. The CDR3 spans 13 residues. V trimming: 5 bases; J trimming: 7 bases; junction bases outside the gene matches: 8. The germline V gene has CDR1 SGHAT and CDR2 FQNNGV.

The chain combines TRBV5-1 with TRBJ2-3; possibly TRBD1 for D (5 bases). The germline V and J ends were trimmed by 2 bases and 2 bases, with 12 bases remaining between them. The CDR3 covers 15 residues. CDR1 is SGHRS, CDR2 YFSETQ, per germline. The CDR3 region has the DNA TGCGCCAGCAGCTTTATGGGGCAGACCACAGATACGCAGTATTTT. Protein product: CASSFMGQTTDTQYF.

The J gene is TRBJ2-3, the V gene TRBV28; D is perhaps TRBD2 (6 bases). CDR1 and CDR2 (germline): MDHEN, SYDVKM. Trimming pared 4 bases from V and 5 bases from J, leaving 13 bases between. The CDR3 is 14 amino acids. The CDR3 DNA reads TGTGCCAGCAGTTCGCGGACTAAGGTAGATACGCAGTATTTT. Translating gives CASSSRTKVDTQYF.

This chain uses TRBV7-9 with TRBJ2-1, with D perhaps TRBD1 or TRBD2 (5 bases each). V gave up 6 bases and J gave up 15 bases, with 21 bases separating them. Germline CDR1 is SEHNR and CDR2 is FQNEAQ (reference sequence). This CDR3 is 13 amino acids long. In DNA, the CDR3 is TGTGCCAGCAGTTCCGGGGACCGCTCACGTCCGTTCTTC. Amino acids: CASSSGDRSRPFF.

The chain is built from TRBV7-8 and TRBJ2-5; D remains ambiguous. CDR1 and CDR2 from the germline V gene are SGHVS and FQNEAQ. V lost 0 bases and J 4 bases, leaving 9 bases between the germline ends. The CDR3 has 14 amino acids. CDR3 nucleotides: TGTGCCAGCAGCTTAGCGCGGATCGTAGAGACCCAGTACTTC. Protein sequence: CASSLARIVETQYF.

This clone turned up a few times. The chain has TRBV28 and TRBJ2-2; D call uncertain. The CDR3 is made up of 16 amino acids. Trimming took 6 bases from V and 2 from J, leaving 16 bases between them. Germline values: CDR1 MDHEN, CDR2 SYDVKM. The CDR3 region is CASSPTPVINTGELFF. The DNA of the CDR3 is TGTGCCAGCAGCCCCACCCCCGTCATTAACACCGGGGAGCTGTTTTTT. Combining the CDR3 with reference TRBV28 and TRBJ2-2 gives the whole variable domain DVKVTQSSRYLVKRTGEKVFLECVQDMDHENMFWYRQDPGLGLRLIYFSYDVKMKEKGDIPEGYSVSREKKERFSLILESASTNQTSMYLCASSPTPVINTGELFFGEGSRLTVL.